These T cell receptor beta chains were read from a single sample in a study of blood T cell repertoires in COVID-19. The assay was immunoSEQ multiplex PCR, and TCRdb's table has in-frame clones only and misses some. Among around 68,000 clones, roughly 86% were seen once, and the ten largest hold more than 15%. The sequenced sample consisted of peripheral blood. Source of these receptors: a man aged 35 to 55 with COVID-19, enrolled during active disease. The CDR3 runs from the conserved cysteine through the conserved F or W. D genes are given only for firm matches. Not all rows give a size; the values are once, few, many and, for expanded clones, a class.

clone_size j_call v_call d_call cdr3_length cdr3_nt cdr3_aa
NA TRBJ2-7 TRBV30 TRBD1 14 TGTGCCTGGACCCGTACAGGGGCTGCCTACGAGCAGTACTTC CAWTRTGAAYEQYF
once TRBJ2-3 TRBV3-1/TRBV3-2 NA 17 TGTGCCAGCAGCCCATCCAAGGCCAGCGATAGCACAGATACGCAGTATTTT CASSPSKASDSTDTQYF
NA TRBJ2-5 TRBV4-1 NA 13 TGCGCCAGCAGCCAAGGGCCTCAAGAGACCCAGTACTTC CASSQGPQETQYF
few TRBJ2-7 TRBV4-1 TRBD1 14 TGCGCCAGCAGCCAATGGGACAGCCTCTACGAGCAGTACTTC CASSQWDSLYEQYF
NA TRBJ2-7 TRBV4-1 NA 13 TGCGCCAGCAGCCAAGGGGCCCACTACGAGCAGTACTTC CASSQGAHYEQYF
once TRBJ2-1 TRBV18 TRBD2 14 TGTGCCAGCTCCACCGGCGGGGGGACCAATGAGCAGTTCTTC CASSTGGGTNEQFF
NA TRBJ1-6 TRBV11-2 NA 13 TGTGCCAGCAGCTCCCGACCGGGGTCACCCCTCCACTTT CASSSRPGSPLHF
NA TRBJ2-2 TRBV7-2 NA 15 TGTGCCAGCAGCCAGGGACTCACGAACACCGGGGAGCTGTTTTTT CASSQGLTNTGELFF
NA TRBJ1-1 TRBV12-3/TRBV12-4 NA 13 TGTGCCAGCAGTCTCTGGGGGGACACTGAAGCTTTCTTT CASSLWGDTEAFF
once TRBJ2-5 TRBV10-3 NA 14 TGTGCCATCAGTGATCAGGACAGCCAAGAGACCCAGTACTTC CAISDQDSQETQYF
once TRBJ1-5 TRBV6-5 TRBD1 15 TGTGCCAGCAGTTACACGACAGGGGAGGATCAGCCCCAGCATTTT CASSYTTGEDQPQHF
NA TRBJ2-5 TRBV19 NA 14 TGTGCCAGTACCCCCGGGGGGCTCCAAGAGACCCAGTACTTC CASTPGGLQETQYF
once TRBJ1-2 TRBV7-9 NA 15 TGTGCCAGCAGCACAACTAAAGGGGGTGGACCCTACTACACCTTC CASSTTKGGGPYYTF
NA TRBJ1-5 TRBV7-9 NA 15 TGTGCCAGCAGCTTAGGGACAGTGGGTGATCAGCCCCAGCATTTT CASSLGTVGDQPQHF
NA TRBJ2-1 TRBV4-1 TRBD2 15 TGCGCCAGCACCAGAAACCTGGCGGGGGTCTATGAGCAGTTCTTC CASTRNLAGVYEQFF
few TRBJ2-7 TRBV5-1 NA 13 TGCGCCAGCAGTCAAGGGAGAAACTACGAGCAGTACTTC CASSQGRNYEQYF
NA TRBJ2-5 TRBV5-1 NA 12 TGCGCCAGCAGGACAGACCAAGAGACCCAGTACTTC CASRTDQETQYF
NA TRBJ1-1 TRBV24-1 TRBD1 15 TGTGCCACCAGTGAAACCAGACAGGGTACCTATGAAGCTTTCTTT CATSETRQGTYEAFF
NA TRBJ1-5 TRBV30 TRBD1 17 TGTGCCTGGAGTGATCCCGAAGGACAGGGGGCCCGGCAGCCCCAGCATTTT CAWSDPEGQGARQPQHF
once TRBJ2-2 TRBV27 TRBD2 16 TGTGCCAGCAGTTCTCAGACTAGCGGGGGGGCCGGGGAGCTGTTTTTT CASSSQTSGGAGELFF
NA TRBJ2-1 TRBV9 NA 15 TGTGCCAGCAGCACCCGGGACTCCTCATACAATGAGCAGTTCTTC CASSTRDSSYNEQFF
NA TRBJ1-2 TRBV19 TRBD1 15 TGTGCCAGTAGTTCTCCTAGGGACAGCAACTATGGCTACACCTTC CASSSPRDSNYGYTF
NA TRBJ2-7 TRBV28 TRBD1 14 TGTGCCAGCAGTCCACAGGGGATTACCTACGAGCAGTACTTC CASSPQGITYEQYF
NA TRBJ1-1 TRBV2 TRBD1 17 TGTGCCAGCAGGCCCTCCGGTCCGACAGGGCAGAACACTGAAGCTTTCTTT CASRPSGPTGQNTEAFF
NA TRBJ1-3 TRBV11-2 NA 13 TGTGCCAGCAGCTTCGAGGCTGGAAACACCATATATTTT CASSFEAGNTIYF
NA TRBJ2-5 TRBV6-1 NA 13 TGTGCCAGCAGTGAAGGTCTCCAAGAGACCCAGTACTTC CASSEGLQETQYF
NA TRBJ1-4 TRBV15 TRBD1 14 TGTGCCACCAGCAGAGGACAGGGGCCTGAAAAACTGTTTTTT CATSRGQGPEKLFF
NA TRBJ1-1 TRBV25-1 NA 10 TGTGCCAGTGAGGGGGTTGAAGCTTTCTTT CASEGVEAFF
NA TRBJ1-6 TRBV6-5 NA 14 TGTGCCAGCACCTATGGGGGGGTGGATTCACCCCTCCACTTT CASTYGGVDSPLHF
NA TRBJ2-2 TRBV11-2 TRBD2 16 TGTGCCAGCAGCTTGGTAGCGGGGGGGCGATCCGGGGAGCTGTTTTTT CASSLVAGGRSGELFF
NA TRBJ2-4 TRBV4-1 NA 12 TGCGCCAGCAGCCAAGAAGGAGCTATTCAGTACTTC CASSQEGAIQYF
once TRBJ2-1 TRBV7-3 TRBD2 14 TGTGCCAGCAGCTTAGGCGGGGGGGCCGGCGAGCAGTTCTTC CASSLGGGAGEQFF
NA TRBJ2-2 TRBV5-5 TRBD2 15 TGTGCCAGCAGCTTGATGGTGGGGGGGACCGGGGAGCTGTTTTTT CASSLMVGGTGELFF
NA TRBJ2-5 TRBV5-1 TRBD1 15 TGCGCCAGCAGCTTGGGACAGGGTGGCGGCGAGACCCAGTACTTC CASSLGQGGGETQYF
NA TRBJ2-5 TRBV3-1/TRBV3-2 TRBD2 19 TGTGCCAGCAGCCAAGGATGGACTAGCGGGGGGGATGTCCCGGAGACCCAGTACTTC CASSQGWTSGGDVPETQYF
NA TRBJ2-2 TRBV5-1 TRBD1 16 TGCGCCAGCAGCGATGGGACAGGGTGGCTAGTCGGGGAGCTGTTTTTT CASSDGTGWLVGELFF
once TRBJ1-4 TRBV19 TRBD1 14 TGTGCCAGTAGCGACGGACAGGGGGTTGAAAAACTGTTTTTT CASSDGQGVEKLFF
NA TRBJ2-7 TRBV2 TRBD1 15 TGTGCCAGCAGTGAAAGCCGGGACAGGTTGGCCGAGCAGTACTTC CASSESRDRLAEQYF
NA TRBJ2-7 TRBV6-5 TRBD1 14 TGTGCCAGCAGATCCGACAGGGGGTTATACGAGCAGTACTTC CASRSDRGLYEQYF
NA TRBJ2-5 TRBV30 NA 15 TGTGCCTGGGATATGATAGGGGGTCATCGGGAGACCCAGTACTTC CAWDMIGGHRETQYF
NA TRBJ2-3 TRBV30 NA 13 TGTGCCTGGAACCAGGGAGGAACAGATACGCAGTATTTT CAWNQGGTDTQYF
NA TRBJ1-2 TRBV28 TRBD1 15 TGTGCCAGCAGTACACGCCCAGACAGGGGGTATGGCTACACCTTC CASSTRPDRGYGYTF
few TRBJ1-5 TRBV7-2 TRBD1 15 TGTGCCAGCAGCCAAGACGGGACAGTCCCTCAGCCCCAGCATTTT CASSQDGTVPQPQHF